This T cell receptor beta chain was identified during a study of T-cell reconstitution after alpha-beta-depleted transplantation in children. V was pared by 0 bases and J by 8 bases, with 7 bases between. The length of the CDR3 is 13 residues. Looked up from germline, CDR1 is SGHDN and CDR2 is FVKESK. The authors prepared the TCRbeta library with unique molecular identifiers. TCRdb reanalysed the PCR reads using MiXCR and keeps one entry per CDR3 protein. The sample records roughly 790,000 distinct CDR3 sequences, 15% to 20% being singletons. Study-wide points: Alpha-beta T cells present about two months after transplant were reported to originate from several hundred expanded graft clones. Certain patients had high TCRbeta diversity at day 60, and it came from recipient T cells and thymic progenitors that survived. Newly made T cells mostly supplied T-cell counts and diversity one year after transplant.

In its sample, this clonotype was seen many times. What it recognizes is unknown. This clonotype was obtained from a male patient younger than 18 who had a stem cell transplant for acute lymphoblastic leukemia, so the T cells may come from the graft donor. The material was PBMCs, mostly from graft donor cells, obtained 360 days after TCRalphabeta/CD19-depleted stem cell transplant. This chain uses TRBV14 with TRBJ2-2; D gene unclear. Here the CDR3 DNA reads TGTGCCAGCAGCCAAGACTACGTGGGGGAGCTGTTTTTT. As protein: CASSQDYVGELFF.